A selection of T cell receptor beta chains follows, all from one sample in a study of blood T cell repertoires in COVID-19. Profiled with immunoSEQ multiplex PCR; TCRdb holds only in-frame clones, not every one. The data contain some 150,000 clones, 70% to 90% of them singletons. The specimen sequenced was peripheral blood. These receptor sequences come from a man in his forties who had recovered from COVID-19. Each CDR3 is given with its conserved first and last residue. Each record gives: V gene, CDR3 length, D gene, clone size, J gene, CDR3 DNA, CDR3 protein. A D gene is named only where the DNA matches it firmly. Clone size is stated in some rows and not others, as once, few, many or a class when expanded.

v_gene: TRBV29-1; len: 13; d_gene: .; abundance: .; j_gene: TRBJ1-4; CDR3nt: TGCAGCGTTGAAGATCAGTATAATGAAAAACTGTTTTTT; CDR3aa: CSVEDQYNEKLFF
v_gene: TRBV7-2; len: 14; d_gene: .; abundance: .; j_gene: TRBJ1-4; CDR3nt: TGTGCCAGCAGCTTAGCGGGCCAGCATGAAAAACTGTTTTTT; CDR3aa: CASSLAGQHEKLFF
v_gene: TRBV7-3; len: 17; d_gene: .; abundance: .; j_gene: TRBJ2-2; CDR3nt: TGTGCCAGCAGCTTAACCGGAGGGGGCCCGAACACCGGGGAGCTGTTTTTT; CDR3aa: CASSLTGGGPNTGELFF
v_gene: TRBV19; len: 15; d_gene: TRBD1; abundance: .; j_gene: TRBJ1-6; CDR3nt: TGTGCCAGTAGTATCCAGGGACAGGGGAATTCACCCCTCCACTTT; CDR3aa: CASSIQGQGNSPLHF
v_gene: TRBV27; len: 12; d_gene: .; abundance: .; j_gene: TRBJ2-7; CDR3nt: TGTGCCAGCAGCAAGACACCGTACGAGCAGTACTTC; CDR3aa: CASSKTPYEQYF
v_gene: TRBV6-4; len: 15; d_gene: .; abundance: .; j_gene: TRBJ2-6; CDR3nt: TGTGCCAGCAGTGCCGAGGTGGCTGGGGCCAACGTCCTGACTTTC; CDR3aa: CASSAEVAGANVLTF
v_gene: TRBV9; len: 15; d_gene: TRBD2; abundance: .; j_gene: TRBJ2-5; CDR3nt: TGTGCCAGCAGCGCGGGACTAAACGGCCAAGAGACCCAGTACTTC; CDR3aa: CASSAGLNGQETQYF
v_gene: TRBV7-2; len: 15; d_gene: TRBD1; abundance: .; j_gene: TRBJ1-5; CDR3nt: TGTGCCAGCGGTTCCGGGACAGGGGGCGCTCAGCCCCAGCATTTT; CDR3aa: CASGSGTGGAQPQHF
v_gene: TRBV19; len: 12; d_gene: TRBD1; abundance: .; j_gene: TRBJ2-1; CDR3nt: TGTGCCAGTTTGGACAGGGGGGATGAGCAGTTCTTC; CDR3aa: CASLDRGDEQFF
v_gene: TRBV7-9; len: 15; d_gene: .; abundance: .; j_gene: TRBJ2-6; CDR3nt: TGTGCCAGCAGCTTAGACTTGTCCGGGGCCAACGTCCTGACTTTC; CDR3aa: CASSLDLSGANVLTF
v_gene: TRBV11-1; len: 16; d_gene: .; abundance: .; j_gene: TRBJ2-7; CDR3nt: TGTGCCAGCAGCTCAGGTAGTGGTAGACAGCATCTTGAGCAGTACTTC; CDR3aa: CASSSGSGRQHLEQYF
v_gene: TRBV20-1; len: 11; d_gene: .; abundance: .; j_gene: TRBJ1-2; CDR3nt: TGCAGTGCTAGAGCTTCCTATGGCTACACCTTC; CDR3aa: CSARASYGYTF
v_gene: TRBV6-5; len: 14; d_gene: .; abundance: .; j_gene: TRBJ1-5; CDR3nt: TGTGCCAGCAGACCGGGACAAAGCAATCAGCCCCAGCATTTT; CDR3aa: CASRPGQSNQPQHF
v_gene: TRBV29-1; len: 14; d_gene: .; abundance: once; j_gene: TRBJ2-1; CDR3nt: TGCAGCGTCCGATTAGCGGATATTTACAATGAGCAGTTCTTC; CDR3aa: CSVRLADIYNEQFF
v_gene: TRBV2; len: 16; d_gene: .; abundance: .; j_gene: TRBJ2-3; CDR3nt: TGTGCCAGCATTATGAACGTTGGGTTAGGGGCAGATACGCAGTATTTT; CDR3aa: CASIMNVGLGADTQYF
v_gene: TRBV19; len: 15; d_gene: .; abundance: once; j_gene: TRBJ2-2; CDR3nt: TGTGCCAGTAGTATCCAGACTCTTAACACCGGGGAGCTGTTTTTT; CDR3aa: CASSIQTLNTGELFF
v_gene: TRBV6-5; len: 13; d_gene: .; abundance: few; j_gene: TRBJ1-2; CDR3nt: TGTGCCAGCAGCACAGGGAATCTTTGGGGCTACACCTTC; CDR3aa: CASSTGNLWGYTF
v_gene: TRBV4-3; len: 17; d_gene: TRBD2; abundance: .; j_gene: TRBJ2-3; CDR3nt: TGCGCCAGCAGCCCCTCCGATAGCGGGAGGGCCGCCATGGCGCAGTATTTT; CDR3aa: CASSPSDSGRAAMAQYF
v_gene: TRBV7-9; len: 14; d_gene: .; abundance: .; j_gene: TRBJ2-7; CDR3nt: TGTGCCAGCAGCTTCGCTATCCCAGGGGGGGAGCAGTACTTC; CDR3aa: CASSFAIPGGEQYF
v_gene: TRBV7-2; len: 13; d_gene: .; abundance: .; j_gene: TRBJ2-5; CDR3nt: TGTGCCAGCAGCTTAGAGAGCGGCGAGACCCAGTACTTC; CDR3aa: CASSLESGETQYF
v_gene: TRBV5-6; len: 11; d_gene: .; abundance: .; j_gene: TRBJ1-6; CDR3nt: TGTGCCAGCAGCTTCCGGGGTCCCCTCCACTTT; CDR3aa: CASSFRGPLHF
v_gene: TRBV18; len: 14; d_gene: TRBD1; abundance: .; j_gene: TRBJ2-2; CDR3nt: TGTGCCAGCTCACGCACAGGGGGAACCGGGGAGCTGTTTTTT; CDR3aa: CASSRTGGTGELFF
v_gene: TRBV11-2; len: 14; d_gene: .; abundance: few; j_gene: TRBJ2-3; CDR3nt: TGTGCCAGCAGGTTCCGGGACAAGGGAGATACGCAGTATTTT; CDR3aa: CASRFRDKGDTQYF
v_gene: TRBV5-4; len: 13; d_gene: .; abundance: .; j_gene: TRBJ2-7; CDR3nt: TGTGCCAGCAGCCTCACAGGGAACTACGAGCAGTACTTC; CDR3aa: CASSLTGNYEQYF
v_gene: TRBV27; len: 14; d_gene: .; abundance: many; j_gene: TRBJ1-4; CDR3nt: TGTGCCAGCAGAGTGAACAGGGACGATGAAAAACTGTTTTTT; CDR3aa: CASRVNRDDEKLFF
v_gene: TRBV7-9; len: 16; d_gene: .; abundance: once; j_gene: TRBJ2-3; CDR3nt: TGTGCCAGCAGCTTAGTCGGCAGGGGCCCCACAGATACGCAGTATTTT; CDR3aa: CASSLVGRGPTDTQYF
v_gene: TRBV6-2/TRBV6-3; len: 16; d_gene: TRBD1; abundance: .; j_gene: TRBJ2-7; CDR3nt: TGTGCCAGCAGCCGGGGAGATTGGACAGGGGGCATCGAGCAGTACTTC; CDR3aa: CASSRGDWTGGIEQYF
v_gene: TRBV18; len: 13; d_gene: .; abundance: .; j_gene: TRBJ1-1; CDR3nt: TGTGCCAGCTCACCATACCGAAAAACTGAGGCTTTCTTT; CDR3aa: CASSPYRKTEAFF
v_gene: TRBV9; len: 14; d_gene: .; abundance: .; j_gene: TRBJ1-6; CDR3nt: TGTGCCAGCAGCGAGACAGTTTATAATTCACCCCTCCACTTT; CDR3aa: CASSETVYNSPLHF
v_gene: TRBV4-3; len: 15; d_gene: TRBD1; abundance: many; j_gene: TRBJ2-5; CDR3nt: TGCGCCAGCAGCCACCAACAGGGGGCGAGGGAGACCCAGTACTTC; CDR3aa: CASSHQQGARETQYF